Shown below are 20 T cell receptor beta chains from a single sample sequenced in a study of radiotherapy plus CTLA-4 blockade in lung cancer (dated 2018 in TCRdb). Libraries were made using the immunoSEQ multiplex PCR assay. TCRdb carries this immuneACCESS record with in-frame sequences only. Its versions omit some clonotypes, under half of them owing to an unresolved V gene in the studies checked, with the rest unexplained. The sample has about 90,000 clones on record, about 85% of them singletons. The ten largest clones add up to more than 12% of the sample. Material: peripheral blood, obtained from a patient treated with radiotherapy plus ipilimumab. These receptors originate from a human donor with non-small cell lung cancer that progressed on radiotherapy plus ipilimumab.

The chain is built from TRBV19 and TRBJ1-4; 7 bases align to TRBD1. The CDR3 totals 15 residues. CDR1 and CDR2 (germline): LNHDA, SQIVND (reference sequence). The J segment lost 3 bases and the V segment lost 6 bases, leaving 7 bases of the junction unmatched. The CDR3 DNA reads as TGTGCCAGTAGACCGGACAGGCACGCTAATGAAAAACTGTTTTTT. The encoded protein is CASRPDRHANEKLFF.

The CDR3 region is CAISEGLGSHNEQFF. CDR3 bases: TGTGCCATCAGTGAGGGTCTTGGTAGCCACAATGAGCAGTTCTTC. This chain connects TRBV10-3 to TRBJ2-1; no reliable D call. This CDR3 region has 15 residues. The germline V and J ends were trimmed by 2 bases and 5 bases, with 13 bases remaining between them. CDR1 and CDR2 from the germline V gene are ENHRY and SYGVKD.

The chain recombines TRBV5-1 with TRBJ2-2; TRBD2 aligns across 9 bases. Per the germline V gene, CDR1 is SGHRS and CDR2 is YFSETQ. CDR3 length equals 16 residues. J gave up 3 bases and V 4 bases, and 7 bases lay outside the gene matches. The CDR3 sequence: CASSSGAGGYTGELFF. In DNA, the CDR3 is TGCGCCAGCAGCAGTGGAGCGGGGGGCTACACCGGGGAGCTGTTTTTT.

This clone was observed a single time. J is TRBJ2-3 and V is TRBV5-4; 9 nucleotides agree with TRBD2. From germline, CDR1 is SGHNT and CDR2 YYREEE (reference sequence). The CDR3 consists of 19 residues. V lost 4 bases and J lost 3; bases outside the gene matches: 18. CDR3 amino acids: CASSPPPSGVFRKTDTQYF. The CDR3 DNA sequence: TGTGCCAGCAGCCCCCCGCCTAGCGGGGTTTTTCGTAAGACAGATACGCAGTATTTT.

The V call is TRBV6-5, the J call TRBJ2-3, with 11 positions matching TRBD2. The length of the CDR3 is 15 residues. Germline V lookup: CDR1 MNHEY, CDR2 SVGAGI. The V segment lost 4 bases and the J segment 4 bases; nucleotides outside the gene matches: 4. The DNA for the CDR3 is TGTGCCAGCAGTTCCCAACTAGCGGGAGCAGATACGCAGTATTTT. Residues: CASSSQLAGADTQYF.

This clone was picked up a small number of times. V is TRBV16 and J is TRBJ2-7; 12 nucleotides match TRBD1. Looked up from germline, CDR1 is KGHSY and CDR2 is FQNENV. The ends lost 4 bases at V and 4 bases at J; junction bases unmatched: 5. The CDR3 loop spans 15 amino acids. The CDR3 sequence: CASSRGQGASYEQYF. CDR3 bases: TGTGCCAGCAGCCGGGGACAGGGGGCTAGTTACGAGCAGTACTTC.

This chain links TRBV7-8 with TRBJ1-5, with 7 bases fitting TRBD1. V gave up 1 base and J gave up 3 bases; unmatched junction bases: 3. There are 15 residues in the CDR3. Looked up from germline, CDR1 is SGHVS and CDR2 is FQNEAQ. CDR3 residues: CASSLEGQINQPQHF. CDR3 nucleotide sequence: TGTGCCAGCAGCTTAGAGGGACAGATCAATCAGCCCCAGCATTTT.

This clone was found a few times. CDR3 DNA: TGCGCCAGCAGCCCCACCCCGAGGGGCCCAGATACGCAGTATTTT. This codes for CASSPTPRGPDTQYF. V gene TRBV5-1 combines with J gene TRBJ2-3; the D gene could be TRBD1 or TRBD2 (5 bases each). This CDR3 has 15 amino acids. In germline, CDR1 is SGHRS, CDR2 YFSETQ. Trimming took off 4 bases at V and 4 bases at J, with 16 bases between the two ends.

The chain uses TRBV11-2 and TRBJ2-5; no firm D call. Looked up from germline, CDR1 is SGHAT and CDR2 is FQNNGV. The germline V and J ends were trimmed by 4 bases and 7 bases, with 7 bases remaining between them. The CDR3 is 11 residues long. In DNA, the CDR3 is TGTGCCAGCAGCTCCCTTGGGACCCAGTACTTC. Protein product: CASSSLGTQYF.

This chain connects TRBV19 to TRBJ2-7, with 7 bases matching TRBD1. The ends lost 1 base at V and 6 bases at J; junction bases unmatched: 9. Germline values: CDR1 LNHDA, CDR2 SQIVND (reference sequence). The length of the CDR3 is 15 residues. CDR3 sequence: CASSIGGEGALEQYF. DNA for the CDR3: TGTGCCAGTAGTATAGGGGGTGAGGGGGCGCTCGAGCAGTACTTC.

This clone is classed as medium-sized. CDR3 DNA: TGTGCCAGTACCGGGCAGGGGGCGGATACGCAGTATTTT. Encoded protein: CASTGQGADTQYF. The V and J genes are TRBV19 and TRBJ2-3; 8 bases map to TRBD1. There are 13 residues in the CDR3. Germline V lookup: CDR1 LNHDA, CDR2 SQIVND (reference sequence). The trim removed 7 bases at V and 6 bases at J, leaving 6 bases unmatched.

The chain joins TRBV4-1 to TRBJ2-3, with a possible D match to TRBD2 (7 bases). CDR1 is MGHRA, CDR2 YSYEKL, per germline. The V end lost 7 bases, the J end lost 3 bases, and 20 bases lay between the germline ends. This CDR3 region has 16 residues. The CDR3 nucleotides are TGCGCCAGCACCCTGGGGTGGGGGGGCGCAACAGATACGCAGTATTTT. Protein sequence: CASTLGWGGATDTQYF.

The chain has TRBV9 and TRBJ2-1; 15 positions match TRBD2. The CDR3 totals 18 residues. Germline V gene data show CDR1 as SGDLS and CDR2 as YYNGEE. V lost 0 bases to trimming and J lost 7 bases; unmatched junction nucleotides: 8. The CDR3 reads CASSVAIRTSGRANEQFF. CDR3 bases: TGTGCCAGCAGCGTAGCTATTCGGACTAGCGGGAGGGCGAATGAGCAGTTCTTC.

In its sample, this clone was seen a few times. The chain joins TRBV11-2 to TRBJ2-5, with D unclear. Trimming stripped 1 base from V and 2 bases from J, with 11 bases between. This CDR3 has 15 residues. Looked up from germline, CDR1 is SGHAT and CDR2 is FQNNGV. The CDR3 DNA reads as TGTGCCAGCAGCTTAGGCTTCGTGGCTCAAGAGACCCAGTACTTC. It specifies CASSLGFVAQETQYF. Variable domain in full (rest from reference TRBV11-2 and TRBJ2-5): EAGVAQSPRYKIIEKRQSVAFWCNPISGHATLYWYQQILGQGPKLLIQFQNNGVVDDSQLPKDRFSAERLKGVDSTLKIQPAKLEDSAVYLCASSLGFVAQETQYFGPGTRLLVL.

V and J are TRBV7-8 and TRBJ2-7, with D perhaps TRBD2 (6 bases). The CDR3 extends over 13 amino acids. Trimming removed 5 bases at V and 6 bases at J, with 14 bases between. Looked up from germline, CDR1 is SGHVS and CDR2 is FQNEAQ. This CDR3 reads CASSPHGGFEQYF. The CDR3 DNA reads TGTGCCAGCAGCCCCCATGGGGGGTTCGAGCAGTACTTC.

This sequence joins TRBV5-1 and TRBJ1-5; D might be TRBD1 (5 bases). The V gene's germline CDR1 is SGHRS and CDR2 YFSETQ. CDR3 length equals 15 residues. The V gene lost 0 bases and the J gene lost 4 bases, with 11 bases spanning the gap. The CDR3 is CASSLEAGTNQPQHF. The CDR3 DNA is TGCGCCAGCAGCTTGGAGGCAGGGACGAATCAGCCCCAGCATTTT.

The rearrangement links TRBV9 to TRBJ1-4; unclear D gene. V lost 4 bases and J 3 bases, leaving 10 bases between the germline ends. The length of the CDR3 is 14 residues. CDR1 SGDLS and CDR2 YYNGEE come from the germline V gene. CDR3 in amino acids: CASSRLGSNEKLFF. The CDR3 DNA is TGTGCCAGCAGCCGTCTCGGGTCTAATGAAAAACTGTTTTTT.

This CDR3 reads CASSLGLAGGNEQYF. In DNA form, the CDR3 reads TGTGCCAGCAGCTTAGGACTAGCGGGAGGAAACGAGCAGTACTTC. This sequence joins TRBV11-3 and TRBJ2-7, with 13 bases aligning to TRBD2. Germline values: CDR1 SGHNT, CDR2 YENEEA. J lost 5 bases, V lost 1 base, and 2 bases had no gene match. This CDR3 has 15 amino acids.

This chain connects TRBV2 to TRBJ2-3; D tentatively fits TRBD1 or TRBD2 (7 bases each). This CDR3 contains 13 residues. From germline, CDR1 is SNHLY and CDR2 FYNNEI. V was trimmed by 8 bases and J by 4 bases, leaving 13 bases between them. The CDR3: CASSRGGPDTQYF. CDR3 DNA: TGTGCCAGCTCCAGGGGGGGCCCAGATACGCAGTATTTT.

The chain links TRBV4-3 to TRBJ2-3; 10 bases line up with TRBD2. The CDR3 extends over 15 amino acids. Germline trimming cut 4 bases from V and 3 bases from J; bases unmatched to any gene: 4. Per the germline V gene, CDR1 is LGHNA and CDR2 is YSLEER. This CDR3 reads CASSLSGRDTDTQYF. The DNA for the CDR3 is TGCGCCAGCAGCCTCAGCGGGAGGGATACAGATACGCAGTATTTT.